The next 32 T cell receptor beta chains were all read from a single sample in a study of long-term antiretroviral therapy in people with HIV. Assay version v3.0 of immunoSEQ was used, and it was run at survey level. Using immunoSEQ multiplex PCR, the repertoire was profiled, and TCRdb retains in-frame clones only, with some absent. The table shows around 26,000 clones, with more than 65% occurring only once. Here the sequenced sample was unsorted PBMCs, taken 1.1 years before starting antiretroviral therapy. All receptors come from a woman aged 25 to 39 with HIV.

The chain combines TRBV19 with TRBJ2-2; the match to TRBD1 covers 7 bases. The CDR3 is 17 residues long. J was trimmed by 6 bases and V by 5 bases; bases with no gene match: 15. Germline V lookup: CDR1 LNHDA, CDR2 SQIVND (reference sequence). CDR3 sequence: CASSPRTGRSSAGELFF. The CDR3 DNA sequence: TGTGCCAGTAGTCCCCGGACAGGAAGATCGTCCGCCGGGGAGCTGTTTTTT.

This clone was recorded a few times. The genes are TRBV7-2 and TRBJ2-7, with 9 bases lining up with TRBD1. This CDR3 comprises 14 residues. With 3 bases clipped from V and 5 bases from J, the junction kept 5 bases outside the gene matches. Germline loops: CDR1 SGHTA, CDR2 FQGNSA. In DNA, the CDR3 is TGTGCCAGCAGCTTGGGACAGGGCATCGACGAGCAGTACTTC. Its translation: CASSLGQGIDEQYF.

The CDR3 DNA is TGCGCCAGCAGCCCGTGGAGCGAGGGGTCCCACGAGCAGTACTTC. Translation: CASSPWSEGSHEQYF. The chain recombines TRBV5-1 with TRBJ2-7; D is tentatively TRBD1 or TRBD2 (5 bases each). V shed 4 bases and J shed 5 bases, with 19 bases lying between them. Germline V CDR1 and CDR2: SGHRS, YFSETQ. The CDR3 has 15 amino acids.

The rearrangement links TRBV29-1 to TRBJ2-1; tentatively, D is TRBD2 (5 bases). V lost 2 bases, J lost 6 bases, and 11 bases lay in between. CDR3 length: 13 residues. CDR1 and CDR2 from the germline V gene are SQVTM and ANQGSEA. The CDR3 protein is CSVERRLSNEQFF. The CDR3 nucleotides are TGCAGCGTTGAAAGGAGGCTGTCCAATGAGCAGTTCTTC.

The DNA of the CDR3 is TGTGCCAGCAGTGACTCGGAACAGGGGATCTACACCTTC. This translates into CASSDSEQGIYTF. The chain combines TRBV6-4 with TRBJ1-2, with 7 bases aligning to TRBD1. The V gene end was trimmed by 0 bases and the J gene end by 10 bases; junction bases not matched to a gene: 5. Germline V gives CDR1 MRHNA, CDR2 SNTAGT. The CDR3 covers 13 residues.

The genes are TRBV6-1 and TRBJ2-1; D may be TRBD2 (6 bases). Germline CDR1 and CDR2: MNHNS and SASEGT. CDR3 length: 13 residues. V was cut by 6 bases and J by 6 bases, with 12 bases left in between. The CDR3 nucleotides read TGTGCCAGCAGCCGATGGGACTCCAATGAGCAGTTCTTC. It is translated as CASSRWDSNEQFF.

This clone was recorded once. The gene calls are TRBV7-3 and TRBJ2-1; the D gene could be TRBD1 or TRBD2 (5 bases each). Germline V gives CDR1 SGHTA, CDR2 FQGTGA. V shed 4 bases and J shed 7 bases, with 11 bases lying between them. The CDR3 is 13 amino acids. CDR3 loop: CASSSGRDNEQFF. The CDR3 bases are TGTGCCAGCAGCTCGGGACGTGATAATGAGCAGTTCTTC.

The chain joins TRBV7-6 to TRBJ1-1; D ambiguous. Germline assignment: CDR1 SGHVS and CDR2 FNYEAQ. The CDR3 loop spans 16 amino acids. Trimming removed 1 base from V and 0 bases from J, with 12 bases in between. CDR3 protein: CASSLVQPPLNTEAFF. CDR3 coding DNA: TGTGCCAGCAGCTTAGTACAGCCACCTCTGAACACTGAAGCTTTCTTT.

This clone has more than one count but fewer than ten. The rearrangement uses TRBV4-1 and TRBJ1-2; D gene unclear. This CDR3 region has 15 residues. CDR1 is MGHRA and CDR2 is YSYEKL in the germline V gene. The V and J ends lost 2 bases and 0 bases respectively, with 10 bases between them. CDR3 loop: CASSQSQRSNYGYTF. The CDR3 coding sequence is TGCGCCAGCAGCCAATCACAGCGGTCTAACTATGGCTACACCTTC.

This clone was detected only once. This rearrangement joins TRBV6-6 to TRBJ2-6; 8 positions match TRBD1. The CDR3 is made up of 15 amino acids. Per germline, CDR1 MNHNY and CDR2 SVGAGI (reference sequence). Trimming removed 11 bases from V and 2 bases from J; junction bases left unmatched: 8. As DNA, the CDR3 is TGTGCCGTCGGGACAGGTATACCTGGGGCCAACGTCCTGACTTTC. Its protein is CAVGTGIPGANVLTF.

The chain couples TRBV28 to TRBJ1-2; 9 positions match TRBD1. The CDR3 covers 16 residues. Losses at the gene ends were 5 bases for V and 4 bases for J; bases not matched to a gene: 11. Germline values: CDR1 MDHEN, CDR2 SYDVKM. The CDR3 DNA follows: TGTGCCAGCAGTCAGACAGGGGGTGCCCCAGGCTATGGCTACACCTTC. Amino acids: CASSQTGGAPGYGYTF.

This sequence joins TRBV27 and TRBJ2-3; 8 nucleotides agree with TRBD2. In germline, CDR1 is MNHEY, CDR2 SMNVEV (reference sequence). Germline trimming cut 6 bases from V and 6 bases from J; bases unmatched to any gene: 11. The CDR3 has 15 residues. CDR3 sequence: CASSYRGAGGDTQYF. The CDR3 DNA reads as TGTGCCAGCAGCTATCGCGGGGCGGGAGGTGATACGCAGTATTTT.

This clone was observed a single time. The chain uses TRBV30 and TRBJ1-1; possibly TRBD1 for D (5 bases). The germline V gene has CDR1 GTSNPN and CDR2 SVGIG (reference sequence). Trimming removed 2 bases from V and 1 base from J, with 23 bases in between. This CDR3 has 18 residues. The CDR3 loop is CAWSPGRSGRRENTEAFF. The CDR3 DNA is TGTGCCTGGAGTCCGGGGCGTTCGGGCAGAAGAGAGAACACTGAAGCTTTCTTT.

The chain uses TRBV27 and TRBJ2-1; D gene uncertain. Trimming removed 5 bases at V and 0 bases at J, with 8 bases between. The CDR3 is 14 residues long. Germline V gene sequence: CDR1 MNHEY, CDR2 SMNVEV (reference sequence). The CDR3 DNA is TGTGCCAGCAGTGTGGGGAACTCCTACAATGAGCAGTTCTTC. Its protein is CASSVGNSYNEQFF.

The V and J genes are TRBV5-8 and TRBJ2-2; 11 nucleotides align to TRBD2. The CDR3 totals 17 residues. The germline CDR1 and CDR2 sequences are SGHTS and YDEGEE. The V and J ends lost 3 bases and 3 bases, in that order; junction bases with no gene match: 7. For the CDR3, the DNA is TGTGCCAGCAGCTCGTCCACTAGCGGGGGATACACCGGGGAGCTGTTTTTT. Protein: CASSSSTSGGYTGELFF.

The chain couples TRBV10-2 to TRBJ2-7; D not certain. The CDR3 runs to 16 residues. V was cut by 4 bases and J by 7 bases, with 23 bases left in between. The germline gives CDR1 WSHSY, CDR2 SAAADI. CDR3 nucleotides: TGCGCCAGCAGTGTTCCCAGCGCCCCAGATAGTTGGGAGCAGTACGTC. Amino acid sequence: CASSVPSAPDSWEQYV.

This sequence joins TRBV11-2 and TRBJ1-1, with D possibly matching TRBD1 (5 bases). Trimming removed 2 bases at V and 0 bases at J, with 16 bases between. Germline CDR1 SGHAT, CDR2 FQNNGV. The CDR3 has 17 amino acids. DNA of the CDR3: TGTGCCAGCAGCTTATCTGGCGACAGTTCCATGAACACTGAAGCTTTCTTT. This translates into CASSLSGDSSMNTEAFF.

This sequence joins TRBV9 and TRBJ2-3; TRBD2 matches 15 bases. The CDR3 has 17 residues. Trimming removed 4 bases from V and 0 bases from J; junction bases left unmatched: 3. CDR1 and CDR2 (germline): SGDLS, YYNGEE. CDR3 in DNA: TGTGCCAGCAGCCGGACTAGCGGGGGGGCTAGCACAGATACGCAGTATTTT. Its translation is CASSRTSGGASTDTQYF.

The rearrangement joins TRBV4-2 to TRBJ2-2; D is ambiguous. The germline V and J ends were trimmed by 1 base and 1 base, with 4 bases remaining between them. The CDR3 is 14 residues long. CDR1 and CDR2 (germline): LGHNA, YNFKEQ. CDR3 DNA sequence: TGTGCCAGCAGCCAAGTTCTGAACACCGGGGAGCTGTTTTTT. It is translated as CASSQVLNTGELFF.

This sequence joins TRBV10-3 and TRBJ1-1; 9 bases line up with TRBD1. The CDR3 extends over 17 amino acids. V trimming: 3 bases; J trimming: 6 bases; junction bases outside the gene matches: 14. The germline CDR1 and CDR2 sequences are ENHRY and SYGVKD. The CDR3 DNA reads TGTGCCATCAGTGACTCGGGACAGGGAGGAAAGTTCGCTGAAGCTTTCTTT. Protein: CAISDSGQGGKFAEAFF.

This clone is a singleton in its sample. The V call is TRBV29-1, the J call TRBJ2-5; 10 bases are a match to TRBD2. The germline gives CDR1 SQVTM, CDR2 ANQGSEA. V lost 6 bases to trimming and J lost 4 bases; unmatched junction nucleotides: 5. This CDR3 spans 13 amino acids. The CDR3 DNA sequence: TGCAGCGTAGGGACTAGCGCGCGAGAGACCCAGTACTTC. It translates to CSVGTSARETQYF.

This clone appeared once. CDR3 in amino acids: CAWRGQGIVNSPLHF. CDR3 nucleotide sequence: TGTGCCTGGAGGGGACAGGGAATAGTAAATTCACCCCTCCACTTT. The genes are TRBV30 and TRBJ1-6; 9 nucleotides agree with TRBD1. This CDR3 has 15 residues. Germline V gene data show CDR1 as GTSNPN and CDR2 as SVGIG (reference sequence). J lost 7 bases, V lost 3 bases, and 7 bases had no gene match.

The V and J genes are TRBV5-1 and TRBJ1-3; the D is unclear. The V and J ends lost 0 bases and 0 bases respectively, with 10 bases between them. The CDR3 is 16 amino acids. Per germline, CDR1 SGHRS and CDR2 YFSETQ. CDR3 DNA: TGCGCCAGCAGCTTGGTTGGCGGTGTCTCTGGAAACACCATATATTTT. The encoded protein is CASSLVGGVSGNTIYF.

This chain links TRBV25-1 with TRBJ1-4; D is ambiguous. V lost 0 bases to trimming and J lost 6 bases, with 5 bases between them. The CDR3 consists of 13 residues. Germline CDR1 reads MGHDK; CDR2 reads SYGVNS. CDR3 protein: CASSEYMDEKLFF. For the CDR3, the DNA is TGTGCCAGCAGTGAATATATGGATGAAAAACTGTTTTTT.

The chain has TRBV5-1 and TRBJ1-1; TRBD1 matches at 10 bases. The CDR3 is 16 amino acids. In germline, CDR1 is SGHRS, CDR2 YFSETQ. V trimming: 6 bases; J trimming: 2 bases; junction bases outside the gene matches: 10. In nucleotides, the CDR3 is TGCGCCAGCATGCTTCTCCGGACAGGGGGTAACACTGAAGCTTTCTTT. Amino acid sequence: CASMLLRTGGNTEAFF.

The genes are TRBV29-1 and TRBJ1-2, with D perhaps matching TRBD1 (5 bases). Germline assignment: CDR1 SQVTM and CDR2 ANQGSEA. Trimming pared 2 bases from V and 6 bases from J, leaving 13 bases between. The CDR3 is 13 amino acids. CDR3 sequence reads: CSVEIGLGDGYTF. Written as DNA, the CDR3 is TGCAGCGTTGAAATAGGGTTAGGGGATGGCTACACCTTC.

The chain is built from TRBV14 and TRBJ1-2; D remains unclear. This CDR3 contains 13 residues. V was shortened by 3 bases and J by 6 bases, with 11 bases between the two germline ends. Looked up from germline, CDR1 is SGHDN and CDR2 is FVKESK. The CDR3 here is CASSHRGKNGYTF. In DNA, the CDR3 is TGTGCCAGCAGCCATAGAGGGAAGAATGGCTACACCTTC.

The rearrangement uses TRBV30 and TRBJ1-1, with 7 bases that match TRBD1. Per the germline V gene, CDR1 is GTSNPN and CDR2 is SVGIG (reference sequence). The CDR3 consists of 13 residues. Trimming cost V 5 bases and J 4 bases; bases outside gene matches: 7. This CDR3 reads CAWAGQITTEAFF. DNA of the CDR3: TGTGCCTGGGCGGGACAGATTACCACTGAAGCTTTCTTT.

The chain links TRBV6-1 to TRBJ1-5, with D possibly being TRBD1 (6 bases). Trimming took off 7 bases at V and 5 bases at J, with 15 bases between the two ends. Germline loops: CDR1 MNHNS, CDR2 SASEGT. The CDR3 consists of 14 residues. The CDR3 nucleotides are TGTGCCAGCACTGGCACAGGGATGGATCAGCCCCAGCATTTT. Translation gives CASTGTGMDQPQHF.

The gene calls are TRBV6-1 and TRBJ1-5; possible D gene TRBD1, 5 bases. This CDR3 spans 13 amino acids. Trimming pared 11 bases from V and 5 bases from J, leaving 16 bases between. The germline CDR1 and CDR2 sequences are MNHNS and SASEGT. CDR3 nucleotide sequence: TGTGCCTCCGGAGATAGGGGTGATCAGCCCCAGCATTTT. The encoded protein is CASGDRGDQPQHF.

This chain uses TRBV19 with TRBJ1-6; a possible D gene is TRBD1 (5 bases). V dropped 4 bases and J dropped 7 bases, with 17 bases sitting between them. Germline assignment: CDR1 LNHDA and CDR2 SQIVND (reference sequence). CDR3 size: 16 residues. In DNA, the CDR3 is TGTGCCAGTAGTAGCACCCCGGGACCGTCCAATTCACCCCTCCACTTT. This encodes CASSSTPGPSNSPLHF.

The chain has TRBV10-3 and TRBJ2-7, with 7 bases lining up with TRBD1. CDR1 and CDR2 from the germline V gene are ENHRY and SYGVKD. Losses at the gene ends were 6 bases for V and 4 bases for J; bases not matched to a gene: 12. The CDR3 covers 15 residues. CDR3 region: CAIRINTGVGYEQYF. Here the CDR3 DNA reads TGTGCCATCAGAATAAATACAGGGGTAGGGTACGAGCAGTACTTC.